This entry concerns a single TCR beta chain. Its antigen remains undetermined. No base qualities exist here, and no much larger clone lies one base off it. The data were taken from a study of OX40 agonist ivuxolimab in advanced cancers. For the wider study: Ivuxolimab was a fully human IgG2 agonistic monoclonal antibody targeting the costimulatory receptor OX40 (CD134). Of the approximately 53 patients in dose escalation, about 19 had hepatocellular carcinoma, about 15 had melanoma, 9 had renal cell carcinoma and 9 had head and neck cancer. Peripheral TCRbeta sequencing was intended to test whether TCR sequence diversity was altered and clonal T-cell expansion was caused by ivuxolimab. In the dose-escalation cohort, 82.7% of patients were male, and the mean age was about 55 years, with a range of roughly 23 to 85. Patients were allowed to have had prior anti-PD-1, anti-PD-L1 or anti-CTLA-4 therapy, and 30% to 40% of the dose-escalation patients had been treated with checkpoint inhibitors. Intravenous ivuxolimab was administered to patients every 2 weeks at six dose levels: 0.01, 0.1, 0.3, 1.5, 3 and 10 mg/kg. The paper covers the monotherapy dose-escalation part of the phase I ivuxolimab trial, which included N of about 50 patients. Partial responses occurred in three dose-escalation patients: two with cutaneous melanoma and one with hepatocellular carcinoma. General study outcomes and caveats: Antigen specificity was not determined for the clonally expanded peripheral T cells. After ivuxolimab, more expanded clones were found on average in CD8+ T cells than in CD4+ T cells. In the 0.1-3.0 mg/kg groups, partial responders were among the patients with the lowest normalized peripheral clonal expansion, particularly in CD8+ T cells. Low levels of normalized T-cell clonal expansion were also seen in some patients who did not respond. At doses of 0.1 to 3.0 mg/kg, clonal expansion of both CD4+ and CD8+ T cells in blood was seen between baseline and week 6.

Genomic DNA was extracted from sorted cells for sequencing of the TCRbeta CDR3 region. The immunoSEQ Assay was used for sequencing of TCRbeta CDR3 regions. Not all clones reach the TCRdb copy of this immuneACCESS table, which keeps in-frame sequences only. Checked studies attribute under half of the gap to unresolved V genes and leave the rest unexplained. The sample data list roughly 62,000 clones, and roughly 85% of these were observed just once. Together, the top ten hold roughly 0.88% of the sample. The CDR3 runs 15 residues from the cysteine to the phenylalanine. The retained sequence is limited to the CDR3, 45 bases, with the frame set at the first base. Sequences LNHDA (CDR1) and SQIVND (CDR2) are obtained from the germline V gene (reference sequence). V loses 5 bases at its end and J loses 0 bases; junction bases beyond the gene matches: 5. The trial excluded patients who had a history of autoimmune disease or were on systemic immunosuppression. Peripheral blood for TCR sequencing was collected from all dose cohorts at baseline, on cycle 4 day 1, and on cycle 7 day 1. The samples were drawn from a first-in-human, open-label, multicenter phase I dose-escalation trial of ivuxolimab. Adults with locally advanced or metastatic head and neck squamous cell, hepatocellular, melanoma or renal cell carcinoma were enrolled in the trial. Before TCR sequencing, CD4+ and CD8+ T cells were separately sorted from peripheral blood.

Sequencing used CD4+ or CD8+ T cells sorted from blood, obtained in a trial of the OX40 agonist ivuxolimab. The receptor was derived from an adult with an advanced solid tumor such as melanoma, head and neck, liver or kidney cancer. The sequence joins TRBV19 to TRBJ2-3; the central 7 bases match TRBD1. CDR3 protein: CASSSLTGSTDTQYF. The sequence in DNA is TGTGCCAGTAGTTCATTGACAGGGAGCACAGATACGCAGTATTTT.